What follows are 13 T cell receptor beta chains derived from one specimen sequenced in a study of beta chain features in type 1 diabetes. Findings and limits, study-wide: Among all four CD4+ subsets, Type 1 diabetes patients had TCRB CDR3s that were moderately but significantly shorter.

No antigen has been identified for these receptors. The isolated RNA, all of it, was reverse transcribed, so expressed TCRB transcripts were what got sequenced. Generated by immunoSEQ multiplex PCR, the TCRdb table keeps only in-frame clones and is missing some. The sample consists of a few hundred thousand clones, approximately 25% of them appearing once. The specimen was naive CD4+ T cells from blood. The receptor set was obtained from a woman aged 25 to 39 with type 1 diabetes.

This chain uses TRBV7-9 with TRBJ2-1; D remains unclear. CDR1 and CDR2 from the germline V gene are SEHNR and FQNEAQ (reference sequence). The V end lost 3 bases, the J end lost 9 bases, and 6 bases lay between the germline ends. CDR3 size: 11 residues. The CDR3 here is CASSFASEQFF. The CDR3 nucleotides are TGTGCCAGCAGCTTCGCGAGTGAGCAGTTCTTC.

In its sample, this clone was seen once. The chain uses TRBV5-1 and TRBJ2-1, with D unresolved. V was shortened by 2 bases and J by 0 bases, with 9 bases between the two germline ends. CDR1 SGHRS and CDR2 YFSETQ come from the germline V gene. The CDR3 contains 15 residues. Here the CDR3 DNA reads TGCGCCAGCAGCTTAAGAATCAGCTCCTACAATGAGCAGTTCTTC. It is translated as CASSLRISSYNEQFF.

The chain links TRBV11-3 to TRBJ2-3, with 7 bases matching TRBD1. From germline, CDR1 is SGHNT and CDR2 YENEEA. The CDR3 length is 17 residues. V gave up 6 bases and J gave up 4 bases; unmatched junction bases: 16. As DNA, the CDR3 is TGTGCCAGCAGTCGACCCACAGGGGTGTCGTTTGCAGATACGCAGTATTTT. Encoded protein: CASSRPTGVSFADTQYF.

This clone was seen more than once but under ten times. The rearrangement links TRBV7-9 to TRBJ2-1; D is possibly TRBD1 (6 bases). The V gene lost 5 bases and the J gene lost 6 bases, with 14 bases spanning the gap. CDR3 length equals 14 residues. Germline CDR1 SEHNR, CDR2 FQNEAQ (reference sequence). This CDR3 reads CASSHPTGINEQFF. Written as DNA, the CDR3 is TGTGCCAGCAGCCACCCTACAGGGATCAATGAGCAGTTCTTC.

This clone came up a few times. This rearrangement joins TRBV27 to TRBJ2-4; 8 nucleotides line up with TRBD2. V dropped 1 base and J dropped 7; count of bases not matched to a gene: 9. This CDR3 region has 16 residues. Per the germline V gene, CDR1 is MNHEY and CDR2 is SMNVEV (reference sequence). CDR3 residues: CASSLYRAGVGNIQYF. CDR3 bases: TGTGCCAGCAGTTTATACCGAGCGGGAGTAGGGAACATTCAGTACTTC.

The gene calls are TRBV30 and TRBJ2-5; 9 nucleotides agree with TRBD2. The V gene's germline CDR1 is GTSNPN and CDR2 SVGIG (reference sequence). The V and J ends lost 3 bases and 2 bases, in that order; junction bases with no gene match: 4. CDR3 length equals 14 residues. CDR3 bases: TGTGCCTGGAGGCTGCTAGCGGGACAAGAGACCCAGTACTTC. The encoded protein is CAWRLLAGQETQYF.

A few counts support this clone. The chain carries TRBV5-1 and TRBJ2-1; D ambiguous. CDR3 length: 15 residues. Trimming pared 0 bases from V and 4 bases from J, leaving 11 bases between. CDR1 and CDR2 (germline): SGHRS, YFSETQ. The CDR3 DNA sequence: TGCGCCAGCAGCTTGGCGCAGATGTTTTACAATGAGCAGTTCTTC. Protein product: CASSLAQMFYNEQFF.

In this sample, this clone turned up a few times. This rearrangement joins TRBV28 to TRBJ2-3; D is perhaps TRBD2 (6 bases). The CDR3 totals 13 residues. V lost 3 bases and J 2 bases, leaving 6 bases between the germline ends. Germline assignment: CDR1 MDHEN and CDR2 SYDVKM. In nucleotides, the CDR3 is TGTGCCAGCAGTTTGGACTACACAGATACGCAGTATTTT. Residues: CASSLDYTDTQYF.

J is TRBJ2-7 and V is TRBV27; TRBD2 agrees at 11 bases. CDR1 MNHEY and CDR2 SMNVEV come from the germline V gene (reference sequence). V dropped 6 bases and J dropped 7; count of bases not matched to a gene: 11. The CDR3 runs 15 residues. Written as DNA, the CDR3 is TGTGCCAGCAGCACTACTAGCGGGAGACAGGGTGAGCAGTACTTC. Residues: CASSTTSGRQGEQYF.

The CDR3 region is CASSLPGGYTF. DNA of the CDR3: TGTGCCAGCAGCCTCCCGGGTGGCTACACCTTC. The chain recombines TRBV11-2 with TRBJ1-2; D remains ambiguous. This CDR3 is built from 11 residues. Trimming pared 5 bases from V and 7 bases from J, leaving 8 bases between. Germline-derived CDR1 and CDR2 are SGHAT and FQNNGV. The whole variable domain, filled in from reference TRBV11-2 and TRBJ1-2, reads EAGVAQSPRYKIIEKRQSVAFWCNPISGHATLYWYQQILGQGPKLLIQFQNNGVVDDSQLPKDRFSAERLKGVDSTLKIQPAKLEDSAVYLCASSLPGGYTFGSGTRLTVV.

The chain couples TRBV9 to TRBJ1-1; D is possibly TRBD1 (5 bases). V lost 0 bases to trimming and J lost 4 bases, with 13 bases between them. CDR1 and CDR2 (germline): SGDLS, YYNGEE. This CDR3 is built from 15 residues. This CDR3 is CASSVDGHPFTEAFF. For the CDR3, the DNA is TGTGCCAGCAGCGTAGATGGACACCCTTTCACTGAAGCTTTCTTT. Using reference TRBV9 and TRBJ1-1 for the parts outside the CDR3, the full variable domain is DSGVTQTPKHLITATGQRVTLRCSPRSGDLSVYWYQQSLDQGLQFLIQYYNGEERAKGNILERFSAQQFPDLHSELNLSSLELGDSALYFCASSVDGHPFTEAFFGQGTRLTVV.

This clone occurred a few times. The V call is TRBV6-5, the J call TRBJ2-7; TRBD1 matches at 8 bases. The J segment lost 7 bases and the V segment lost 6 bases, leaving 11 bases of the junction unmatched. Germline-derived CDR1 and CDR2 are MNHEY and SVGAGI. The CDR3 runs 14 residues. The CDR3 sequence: CASRRQGRSEEQYF. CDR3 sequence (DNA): TGTGCCAGCAGAAGACAGGGGCGCTCGGAGGAGCAGTACTTC.

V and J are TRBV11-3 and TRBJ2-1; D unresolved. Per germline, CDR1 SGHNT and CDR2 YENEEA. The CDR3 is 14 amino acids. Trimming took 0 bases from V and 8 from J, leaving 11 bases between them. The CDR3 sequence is CASSLDLNSHEQFF. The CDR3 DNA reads TGTGCCAGCAGCTTAGACCTTAATTCCCATGAGCAGTTCTTC.